This TCR beta chain came from a study of T cells after yellow fever vaccination. Overall study results and limits: Clones from primary vaccination mostly reappeared after the booster (around 96% CD4, approximately 86% CD8). A small share of clonotypes appeared in both CD4 and CD8 compartments.

V gave up 5 bases and J gave up 3 bases; unmatched junction bases: 8. The CDR3 runs 15 residues. From germline, CDR1 is MNHNS and CDR2 SASEGT. This clonotype came up many times. Antigen unknown. In TCRdb, the 5' RACE reads were re-called with MiXCR into one record per CDR3 protein. The data contain about 330,000 distinct CDR3 sequences, 6.8% of them singletons. The material sequenced was PBMCs, taken roughly 47 days after the first yellow fever vaccination. The sequence derives from a man between 18 and 29 years old who received the YFV17D yellow fever vaccine. The chain carries TRBV6-1 and TRBJ2-7; 9 bases line up with TRBD2. The CDR3 region is CASSQLSGGIYEQYF. The CDR3 bases are TGTGCCAGCAGTCAACTCAGCGGGGGGATCTACGAGCAGTACTTC.